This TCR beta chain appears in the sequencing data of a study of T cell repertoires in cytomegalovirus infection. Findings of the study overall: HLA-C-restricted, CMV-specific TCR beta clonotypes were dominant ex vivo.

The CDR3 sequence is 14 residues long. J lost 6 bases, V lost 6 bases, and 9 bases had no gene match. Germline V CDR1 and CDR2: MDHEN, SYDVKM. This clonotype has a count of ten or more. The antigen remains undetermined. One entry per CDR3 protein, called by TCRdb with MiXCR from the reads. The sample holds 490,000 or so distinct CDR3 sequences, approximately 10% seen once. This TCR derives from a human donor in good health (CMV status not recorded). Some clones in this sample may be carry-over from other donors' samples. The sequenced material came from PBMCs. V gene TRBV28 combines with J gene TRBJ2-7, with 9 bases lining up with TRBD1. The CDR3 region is CASRNRGQVGEQYF. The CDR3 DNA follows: TGTGCCAGCAGAAACAGGGGGCAAGTAGGCGAGCAGTACTTC.